This T cell receptor beta chain was sequenced during a study of blood T cell repertoires in COVID-19. The wider study: Sites across the United States, Italy and Spain contributed samples from acute and convalescent COVID-19. T cells, B-cell-depleted T cells, or PBMCs provided the cDNA or gDNA that served as material.

This clone was recorded a few times. In the study's own analysis: Amplification of reference gene primers provided the estimated nucleated cell counts. The method was immunoSEQ multiplex PCR; TCRdb's version includes in-frame clones alone and lacks a portion of them. The V and J calls and clone size come from that table; D and trimming were worked out from the DNA. The sample shows 110,000 to 150,000 clones, 82% of them seen only once. CDR3 length equals 15 residues. Germline V gene lookup returns CDR1 SGHRS and CDR2 YFSETQ. The ends were cut back, 2 bases at V and 1 base at J, with 13 bases in the middle.

This TCR was recovered from a woman of 80 years or more with acute or convalescent COVID-19. Material for sequencing was peripheral blood. The chain employs TRBV5-1 and TRBJ2-7, with a tentative D call TRBD1 (6 bases). The CDR3 is CASSFSGTPSYEQYF. The DNA of the CDR3 is TGCGCCAGCAGCTTCTCCGGGACACCTTCCTACGAGCAGTACTTC.